This is a list of T cell receptor beta chains from one sample in a study of shared clonotypes between healthy human individuals. Libraries were prepared by immunoSEQ multiplex PCR; TCRdb keeps only in-frame clonotypes and omits some of them. The table shows roughly 2.2 million clones, with around 93% occurring only once. The sample comprised naive CD4+ T cells from PBMCs. These receptors originate from a man aged 18-30 years in good health. Some clones in this sample may be carry-over from other donors' samples. Each CDR3 is given with its conserved first and last residue. Fields, in order: V gene, D gene, clone size, J gene, CDR3 DNA, CDR3 protein. The D gene is left open where the match is weak. Clone size is not always given. Where it is, it says once, few, many or a class for expanded clones.

TRBV5-4	TRBD2	NA	TRBJ2-3	TGTGCCAGCAGCTTGGCAGTAGCGGGGTCATTGGTAGATACGCAGTATTTT	CASSLAVAGSLVDTQYF
TRBV6-1	NA	NA	TRBJ1-4	TGTGCCAGCAGTGAAGGAAGCGGTGGAAAACTGTTTTTT	CASSEGSGGKLFF
TRBV28	NA	NA	TRBJ2-6	TGTGCCAGCAGTCTTGCGGTATCTGGGGCCAACGTCCTGACTTTC	CASSLAVSGANVLTF
TRBV18	TRBD1	NA	TRBJ2-5	TGTGCCAGCTCTCCTTTGACAGGGGGAAGGGAGACCCAGTACTTC	CASSPLTGGRETQYF
TRBV28	NA	NA	TRBJ1-1	TGTGCCAGCAGTCCGCAATACACTGAAGCTTTCTTT	CASSPQYTEAFF
TRBV28	NA	NA	TRBJ1-3	TGTGCCAGCACTACCCGCTTAGGAAGAGGGGCTCTTTCTGGAAACACCATATATTTT	CASTTRLGRGALSGNTIYF
TRBV11-2	TRBD2	NA	TRBJ2-7	TGTGCCAGCAGCTTAGGGGTTAGCGGGAGGGCCTACGAGCAGTACTTC	CASSLGVSGRAYEQYF
TRBV29-1	NA	NA	TRBJ2-1	TGCAGCGTTGGGAACAGGATGACCGATGAGCAGTTCTTC	CSVGNRMTDEQFF
TRBV4-2	NA	NA	TRBJ1-5	TGTGCCAGCAGCCAAGTAGGGGACAATCAGCCCCAGCATTTT	CASSQVGDNQPQHF
TRBV5-1	TRBD1	NA	TRBJ2-7	TGCGCCAGCAGCCGGGACAGGCAAGCCTACGAGCAGTACTTC	CASSRDRQAYEQYF
TRBV4-2	TRBD1	NA	TRBJ1-2	TGTGCCAGCAGCCATCCGGAAGGGGGCCGGGGCACTAACTATGGCTACACCTTC	CASSHPEGGRGTNYGYTF
TRBV28	TRBD2	NA	TRBJ2-7	TGTGCCGTATGGACTAGCGGGAGTTACGAGCAGTACTTC	CAVWTSGSYEQYF
TRBV6-5	NA	NA	TRBJ2-7	TGTGCCAGCAGTTACTCCCGGGCCGCCAGCTACGAGCAGTACTTC	CASSYSRAASYEQYF
TRBV14	NA	NA	TRBJ2-7	TGTGCCAGCAGCTCGACAGGGTTTGCGGGGAGGGCAATCTTC	CASSSTGFAGRAIF
TRBV28	TRBD2	NA	TRBJ2-3	TGTGCCAGCAGTGGGGGACTAGCGGGAGCGGCAGATACGCAGTATTTT	CASSGGLAGAADTQYF
TRBV5-6	NA	NA	TRBJ2-7	TGTGCCAGCAGCTTACAATACCCGAGAGTACGCGAGCAGTACTTC	CASSLQYPRVREQYF
TRBV7-2	TRBD1	NA	TRBJ2-2	TGTGCCAGCAGCCCTATCCGGGGACAGGGGGGGACCGGGGAGCTGTTTTTT	CASSPIRGQGGTGELFF
TRBV9	NA	NA	TRBJ1-3	TGTGCCAGCAGCGCGCCCCTCGGAAACACCATATATTTT	CASSAPLGNTIYF
TRBV19	TRBD1	NA	TRBJ1-1	TGTGCCAGTAGTATAGACGGGACAGGAGCCTCCGAAGCTTTCTTT	CASSIDGTGASEAFF
TRBV15	NA	once	TRBJ1-5	TGTGCCACCAGCAGCCTACAGGGAGGGAATCAGCCCCAGCATTTT	CATSSLQGGNQPQHF
TRBV28	NA	NA	TRBJ2-1	TGTGCCAGCAGTCCCCGGCCCCCTCCAGACAATGAGCAGTTCTTC	CASSPRPPPDNEQFF
TRBV18	TRBD2	NA	TRBJ2-1	TGTGCCAGCTCACCTCGCCGGGAGGATGATGAGCAGTTCTTC	CASSPRREDDEQFF
TRBV4-2	NA	NA	TRBJ2-5	TGTGCCAGCAGCCAAGGAGGGGCCGGCGAGACCCAGTACTTC	CASSQGGAGETQYF
TRBV29-1	NA	NA	TRBJ2-7	TGCAGCGTAAGAGCGGAGCTCGTCTCCAACGAGCAGTACTTC	CSVRAELVSNEQYF
TRBV18	TRBD1	NA	TRBJ2-3	TGTGCCAGCTCACCATGGGACAGGTCCCTCACAGATACGCAGTATTTT	CASSPWDRSLTDTQYF
TRBV18	NA	once	TRBJ2-7	TGTGCCAGCTCCTTGGGGCTAGCGGGACAGGGCGAGCAGTACTTC	CASSLGLAGQGEQYF
TRBV6-5	NA	NA	TRBJ1-5	TGTGCCAGCAGTTACTCGAGGCAGCTGACTCAGCCCCAGCATTTT	CASSYSRQLTQPQHF
TRBV6-5	NA	NA	TRBJ2-6	TGTGCCAGCAGTTACGGTGGGTCTGGGGCCAACGTCCTGACTTTC	CASSYGGSGANVLTF
TRBV18	NA	NA	TRBJ2-3	TGTGCCAGCTCACTGGTAGGATCCACAGATACGCAGTATTTT	CASSLVGSTDTQYF
TRBV28	NA	NA	TRBJ1-2	TGTGCCAGCAGTTCTCCGGGGGTTCGGTATGGCTACACCTTC	CASSSPGVRYGYTF
TRBV5-1	NA	NA	TRBJ2-1	TGCGCCAGCAGCTTGGCCATAGGGGGGGCGAATGAGCAGTTCTTC	CASSLAIGGANEQFF
TRBV28	NA	NA	TRBJ1-1	TGTGCCAGCACCCTACTTTCTTACACTGAAGCTTTCTTT	CASTLLSYTEAFF